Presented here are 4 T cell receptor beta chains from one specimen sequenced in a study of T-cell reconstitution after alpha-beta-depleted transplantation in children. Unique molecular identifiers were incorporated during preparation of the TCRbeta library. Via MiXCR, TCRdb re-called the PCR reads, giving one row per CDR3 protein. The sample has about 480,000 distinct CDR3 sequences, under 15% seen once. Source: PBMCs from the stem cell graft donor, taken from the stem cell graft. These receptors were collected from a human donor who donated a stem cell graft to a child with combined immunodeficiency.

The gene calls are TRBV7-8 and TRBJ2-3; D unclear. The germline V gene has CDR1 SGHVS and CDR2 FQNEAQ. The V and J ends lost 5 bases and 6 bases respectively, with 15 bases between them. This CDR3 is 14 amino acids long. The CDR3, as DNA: TGTGCCAGCAGCCCAACTTTGGTTTGGGATACGCAGTATTTT. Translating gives CASSPTLVWDTQYF.

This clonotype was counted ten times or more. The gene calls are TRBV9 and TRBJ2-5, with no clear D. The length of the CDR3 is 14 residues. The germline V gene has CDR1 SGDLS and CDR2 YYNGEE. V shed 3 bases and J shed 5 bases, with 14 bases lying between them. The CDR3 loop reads CASSATSLGETQYF. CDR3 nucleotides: TGTGCCAGCAGCGCAACGTCATTGGGGGAGACCCAGTACTTC.

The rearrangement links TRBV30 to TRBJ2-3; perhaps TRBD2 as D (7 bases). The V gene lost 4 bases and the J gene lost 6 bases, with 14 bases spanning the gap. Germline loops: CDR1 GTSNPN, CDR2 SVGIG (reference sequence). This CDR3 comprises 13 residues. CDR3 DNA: TGTGCCTGGAATGGGGGGGGGCTGGATACGCAGTATTTT. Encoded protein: CAWNGGGLDTQYF.

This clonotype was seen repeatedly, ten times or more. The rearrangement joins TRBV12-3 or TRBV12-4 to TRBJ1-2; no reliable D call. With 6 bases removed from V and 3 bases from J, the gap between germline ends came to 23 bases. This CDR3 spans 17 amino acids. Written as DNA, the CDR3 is TGTGCCAGCAGCCATTCCACAGACTCATTGCTTGACTATGGCTACACCTTC. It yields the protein CASSHSTDSLLDYGYTF.